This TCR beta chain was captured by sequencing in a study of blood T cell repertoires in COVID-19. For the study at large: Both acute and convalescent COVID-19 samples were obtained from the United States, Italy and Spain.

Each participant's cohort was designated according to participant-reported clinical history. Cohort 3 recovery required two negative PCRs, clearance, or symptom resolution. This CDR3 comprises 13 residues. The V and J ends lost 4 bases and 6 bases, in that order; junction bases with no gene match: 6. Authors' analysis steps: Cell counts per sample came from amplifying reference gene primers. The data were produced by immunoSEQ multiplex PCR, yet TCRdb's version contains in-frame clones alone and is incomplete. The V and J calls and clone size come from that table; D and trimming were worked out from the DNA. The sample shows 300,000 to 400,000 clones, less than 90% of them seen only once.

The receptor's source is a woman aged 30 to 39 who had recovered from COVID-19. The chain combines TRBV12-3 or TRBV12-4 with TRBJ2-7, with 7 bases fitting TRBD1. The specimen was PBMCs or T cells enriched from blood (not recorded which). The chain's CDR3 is CASSWDSQGEQYF. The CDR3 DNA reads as TGTGCCAGCAGTTGGGACAGTCAAGGCGAGCAGTACTTC.